The clone carrying this TCR beta chain was seen just once. Participants were aged about 18 to 100 years from some 24 US areas. The V gene's germline CDR1 is SGHNT and CDR2 YYREEE (reference sequence). The V gene end was trimmed by 2 bases and the J gene end by 5 bases; junction bases not matched to a gene: 6. The CDR3 runs 15 residues. The entry originates in a study of blood T cell repertoires in COVID-19. Study as a whole: Material from acute and convalescent COVID-19 was sourced from the United States, Italy and Spain.

As handled by the study authors: It was from reference gene primer amplification that nucleated cell counts were estimated. Clones were sequenced by immunoSEQ multiplex PCR, and TCRdb holds only the in-frame ones, with some missing. V and J calls plus clone size are reproduced from that table; the DNA served to infer D and trimming. The sample lists a few hundred thousand clones; 80% to 90% were seen once. This receptor was taken from a man younger than 35 who had recovered from COVID-19. V usage is TRBV5-4 and J usage is TRBJ2-5; 10 positions match TRBD2. The sample was PBMCs or T cells enriched from blood (not recorded which). CDR3 coding DNA: TGTGCCAGCAGCTTCTTTACGACTAGCGGGGAGACCCAGTACTTC. It translates to CASSFFTTSGETQYF.